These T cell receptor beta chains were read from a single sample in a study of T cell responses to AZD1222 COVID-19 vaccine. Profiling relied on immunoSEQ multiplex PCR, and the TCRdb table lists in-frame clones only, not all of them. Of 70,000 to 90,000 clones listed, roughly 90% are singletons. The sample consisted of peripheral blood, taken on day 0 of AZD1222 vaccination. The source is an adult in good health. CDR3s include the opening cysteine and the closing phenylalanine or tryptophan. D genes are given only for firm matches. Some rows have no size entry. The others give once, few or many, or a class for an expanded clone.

DNA: TGTGCCACTAAGGGGATCACTGAAGCTTTCTTT
CDR3: CATKGITEAFF
V: TRBV6-5
size: NA
J: TRBJ1-1
D: NA

DNA: TGTGCCAGCAGTGAATATGCGGGTATGGAGCCCCAGCATTTT
CDR3: CASSEYAGMEPQHF
V: TRBV25-1
size: NA
J: TRBJ1-5
D: NA

DNA: TGTGCCAGCACCGACATGCAGGGGAGGGAGACCCAGTACTTC
CDR3: CASTDMQGRETQYF
V: TRBV2
size: NA
J: TRBJ2-5
D: NA

DNA: TGCAGCGTTGAAGCTCAGGGGTCCTACGAGCAGTACTTC
CDR3: CSVEAQGSYEQYF
V: TRBV29-1
size: NA
J: TRBJ2-7
D: NA

DNA: TGTGCCAGCAGTAGCGCGGACGGAGCCTATAGCAATCAGCCCCAGCATTTT
CDR3: CASSSADGAYSNQPQHF
V: TRBV27
size: NA
J: TRBJ1-5
D: NA

DNA: TGTGCCAGCAGCTTAACAGGCCCCCGGACCCAGTACTTC
CDR3: CASSLTGPRTQYF
V: TRBV11-2
size: once
J: TRBJ2-5
D: NA

DNA: TGTGCCAGCAGCCTCCCGGGACTTGACAATGAGCAGTTCTTC
CDR3: CASSLPGLDNEQFF
V: TRBV12-1
size: NA
J: TRBJ2-1
D: NA

DNA: TGTGCCAGCAGCCAATTAGCGGGGGACGGGGAGCTGTTTTTT
CDR3: CASSQLAGDGELFF
V: TRBV4-2
size: NA
J: TRBJ2-2
D: TRBD2

DNA: TGTGCCAGCAGCTTAGGCATCGGCAGATTGAACACTGAAGCTTTCTTT
CDR3: CASSLGIGRLNTEAFF
V: TRBV13
size: NA
J: TRBJ1-1
D: NA

DNA: TGTGCCAGCAGTGATCACCAGGGGGCCAACTATGGCTACACCTTC
CDR3: CASSDHQGANYGYTF
V: TRBV2
size: once
J: TRBJ1-2
D: TRBD1

DNA: TGCGCCAGCTCCAGGGGCGTTGTGAATTCACCCCTCCACTTT
CDR3: CASSRGVVNSPLHF
V: TRBV5-1
size: NA
J: TRBJ1-6
D: NA

DNA: TGTGCCAGCAGAAAAGGCATGGACACGCAAGCCGATGAGCAGTTCTTC
CDR3: CASRKGMDTQADEQFF
V: TRBV7-9
size: NA
J: TRBJ2-1
D: NA

DNA: TGTGCCAGTGACAGGTCCTACGAGCAGTACTTC
CDR3: CASDRSYEQYF
V: TRBV28
size: NA
J: TRBJ2-7
D: NA

DNA: TGTGCCAGCAGCTCGACTATCCCGGGCCACTATGGCTACACCTTC
CDR3: CASSSTIPGHYGYTF
V: TRBV6-5
size: NA
J: TRBJ1-2
D: NA

DNA: TGTGCCAGCAGTGTGCAGGGGGCGCGATCACCCCTCCACTTT
CDR3: CASSVQGARSPLHF
V: TRBV2
size: NA
J: TRBJ1-6
D: TRBD1

DNA: TGTGCCTGGAGTGTCCCCGGACTGACCTACGAGCAGTACTTC
CDR3: CAWSVPGLTYEQYF
V: TRBV30
size: NA
J: TRBJ2-7
D: NA

DNA: TGTGCCAGCAGTTCGGGACTAGCGGCTAGCACAGATACGCAGTATTTT
CDR3: CASSSGLAASTDTQYF
V: TRBV27
size: NA
J: TRBJ2-3
D: TRBD2

DNA: TGTGCCAGCAGTTATTTCGGCAGCCAGGAGACCCAGTACTTC
CDR3: CASSYFGSQETQYF
V: TRBV6-5
size: NA
J: TRBJ2-5
D: NA

DNA: TGTGCCAGCGGTGCTTTGGCCTACGAGCAGTACTTC
CDR3: CASGALAYEQYF
V: TRBV7-9
size: NA
J: TRBJ2-7
D: NA

DNA: TGTGCCATCAGTGGAGTGATGTGGGAATCCGGGACTGAAGCTTTCTTT
CDR3: CAISGVMWESGTEAFF
V: TRBV10-3
size: NA
J: TRBJ1-1
D: NA

DNA: TGTGCCAGCAGCCCCGGACGGGACAGCCCCACCTACGAGCAGTACTTC
CDR3: CASSPGRDSPTYEQYF
V: TRBV5-4
size: NA
J: TRBJ2-7
D: TRBD1

DNA: TGCGCCAGCAGCTCGCAGGGGCCTGAAGCTTTCTTT
CDR3: CASSSQGPEAFF
V: TRBV5-1
size: NA
J: TRBJ1-1
D: NA

DNA: TGTGCCAGCAGCGAACAGGGGTTAAATTCACCCCTCCACTTT
CDR3: CASSEQGLNSPLHF
V: TRBV9
size: NA
J: TRBJ1-6
D: TRBD1

DNA: TGTGCCAGTAGTATAGATCGTTTGGGGGCCCATGAGCAGTTCTTC
CDR3: CASSIDRLGAHEQFF
V: TRBV19
size: NA
J: TRBJ2-1
D: NA

DNA: TGCGCCAGCAGCTTGTGGGAAACAGGGGACTATGGCTACACCTTC
CDR3: CASSLWETGDYGYTF
V: TRBV5-1
size: NA
J: TRBJ1-2
D: TRBD1

DNA: TGTGCCAGCAGCTTAAACAGGGAAGTCTCTGGAAACACCATATATTTT
CDR3: CASSLNREVSGNTIYF
V: TRBV7-8
size: NA
J: TRBJ1-3
D: NA

DNA: TGTGCCAGCAGTTACTCTTCAATGAATAATTCACCCCTCCACTTT
CDR3: CASSYSSMNNSPLHF
V: TRBV6-5
size: NA
J: TRBJ1-6
D: NA

DNA: TGCGCCAGCAGCTTTCAGGGGAACGAGCAGTACTTC
CDR3: CASSFQGNEQYF
V: TRBV5-1
size: NA
J: TRBJ2-7
D: NA

DNA: TGTGCCAGCAGTTATGGCGGGACAGGGGGCTACGAGCAGTACTTC
CDR3: CASSYGGTGGYEQYF
V: TRBV6-5
size: NA
J: TRBJ2-7
D: TRBD1

DNA: TGTGCCAGCAGCCCCCGACAGGGTGGGAACACTGAAGCTTTCTTT
CDR3: CASSPRQGGNTEAFF
V: TRBV9
size: NA
J: TRBJ1-1
D: TRBD1

DNA: TGTGCCAGCAGCTTAGTGTACGGTGCCCCAGAGACCCAGTACTTC
CDR3: CASSLVYGAPETQYF
V: TRBV7-9
size: once
J: TRBJ2-5
D: NA

DNA: TGTGCCAGCAGTTTACAGGTCCAAGGTACCCAGTACTTC
CDR3: CASSLQVQGTQYF
V: TRBV28
size: few
J: TRBJ2-5
D: NA

DNA: TGTGCCAGCAGTTTAGCCAAAGGCTCGGCTTTCTTT
CDR3: CASSLAKGSAFF
V: TRBV28
size: NA
J: TRBJ1-1
D: NA